This T cell receptor (beta chain) was sequenced in a study of cytomegalovirus exposure and HLA in healthy donors. With 2 bases removed from V and 0 bases from J, the gap between germline ends came to 14 bases. Germline V gene sequence: CDR1 MGHRA, CDR2 YSYEKL. The CDR3 consists of 16 residues. The repertoire was sequenced with immunoSEQ multiplex PCR; TCRdb's copy has only in-frame clones and lacks some. This table holds some 150,000 clones, roughly 89% found once. The TCR originated in a woman aged 18 to 35 in good health and CMV-seropositive. The specimen sequenced was PBMCs. The chain is built from TRBV4-1 and TRBJ2-7; D is perhaps TRBD2 (6 bases). CDR3 sequence reads: CASSQTAGGSSYEQYF. Here the CDR3 DNA reads TGCGCCAGCAGCCAAACAGCGGGCGGGTCCTCCTACGAGCAGTACTTC.